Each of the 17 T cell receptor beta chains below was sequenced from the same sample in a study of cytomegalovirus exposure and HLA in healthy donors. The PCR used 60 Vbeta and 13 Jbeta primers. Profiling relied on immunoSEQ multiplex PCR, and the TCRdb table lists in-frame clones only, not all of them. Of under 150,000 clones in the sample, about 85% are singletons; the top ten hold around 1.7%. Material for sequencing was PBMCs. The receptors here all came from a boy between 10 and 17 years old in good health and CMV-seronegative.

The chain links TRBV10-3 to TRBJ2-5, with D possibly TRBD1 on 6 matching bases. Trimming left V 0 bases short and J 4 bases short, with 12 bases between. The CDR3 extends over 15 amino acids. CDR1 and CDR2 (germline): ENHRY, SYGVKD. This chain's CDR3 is CAISESWGRRETQYF. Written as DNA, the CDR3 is TGTGCCATCAGTGAGTCGTGGGGGCGCCGAGAGACCCAGTACTTC.

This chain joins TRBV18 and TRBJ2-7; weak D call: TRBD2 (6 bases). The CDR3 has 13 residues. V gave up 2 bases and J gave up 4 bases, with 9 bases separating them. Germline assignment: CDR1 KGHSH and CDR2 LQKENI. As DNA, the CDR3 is TGTGCCAGCTCACCATCAGGGAGGTACGAGCAGTACTTC. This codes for CASSPSGRYEQYF.

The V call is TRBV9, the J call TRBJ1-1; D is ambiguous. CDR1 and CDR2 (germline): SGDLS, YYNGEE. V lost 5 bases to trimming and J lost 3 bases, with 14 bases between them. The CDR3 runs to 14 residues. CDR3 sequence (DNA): TGTGCCAGCAGTAGCGGGGAGGGTTACACTGAAGCTTTCTTT. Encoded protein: CASSSGEGYTEAFF.

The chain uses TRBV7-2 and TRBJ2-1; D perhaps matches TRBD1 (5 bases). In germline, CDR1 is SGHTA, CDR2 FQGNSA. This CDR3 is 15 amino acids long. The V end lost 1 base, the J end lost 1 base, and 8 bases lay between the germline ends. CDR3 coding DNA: TGTGCCAGCAGCTTAGAAGGGGCTTCCTACAATGAGCAGTTCTTC. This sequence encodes CASSLEGASYNEQFF.

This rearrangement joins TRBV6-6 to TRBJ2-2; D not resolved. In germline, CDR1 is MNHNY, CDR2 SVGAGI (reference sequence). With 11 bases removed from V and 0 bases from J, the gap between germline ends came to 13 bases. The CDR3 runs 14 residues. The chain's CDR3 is CASTHTTNTGELFF. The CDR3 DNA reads TGTGCCTCCACCCATACTACGAACACCGGGGAGCTGTTTTTT.

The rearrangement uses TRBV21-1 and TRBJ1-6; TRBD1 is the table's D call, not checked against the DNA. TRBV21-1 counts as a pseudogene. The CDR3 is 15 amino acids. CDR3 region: CASSSRTGTNSPLHF. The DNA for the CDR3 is TGTGCCAGCAGCTCCCGGACAGGGACAAATTCACCCCTCCACTTT.

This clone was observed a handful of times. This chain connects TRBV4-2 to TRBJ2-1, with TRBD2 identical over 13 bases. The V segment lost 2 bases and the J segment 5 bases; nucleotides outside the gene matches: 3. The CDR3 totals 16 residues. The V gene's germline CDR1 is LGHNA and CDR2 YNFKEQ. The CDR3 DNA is TGTGCCAGCAGCCAACCACTAGCGGGAGGGAACAATGAGCAGTTCTTC. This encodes CASSQPLAGGNNEQFF.

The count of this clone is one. The chain's CDR3 is CASSTSSGRYNEQFF. In DNA, the CDR3 is TGTGCCAGCAGCACTTCTAGCGGGAGGTACAATGAGCAGTTCTTC. The chain links TRBV9 to TRBJ2-1, with 11 bases fitting TRBD2. With 4 bases clipped from V and 4 bases from J, the junction kept 4 bases outside the gene matches. Germline CDR1 SGDLS, CDR2 YYNGEE. The length of the CDR3 is 15 residues.

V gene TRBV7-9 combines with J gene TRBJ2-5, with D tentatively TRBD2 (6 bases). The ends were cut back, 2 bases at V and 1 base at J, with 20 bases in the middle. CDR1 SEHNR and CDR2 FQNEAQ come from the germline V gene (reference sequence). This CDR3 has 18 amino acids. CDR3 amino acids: CASSLPAGGTFSQETQYF. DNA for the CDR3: TGTGCCAGCAGCTTACCTGCCGGCGGGACGTTCTCCCAAGAGACCCAGTACTTC.

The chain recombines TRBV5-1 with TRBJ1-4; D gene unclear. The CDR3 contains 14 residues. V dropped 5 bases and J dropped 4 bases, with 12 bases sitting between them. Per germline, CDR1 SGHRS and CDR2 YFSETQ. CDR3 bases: TGCGCCAGCAGAGAGGGAGAGAATAATGAAAAACTGTTTTTT. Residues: CASREGENNEKLFF.

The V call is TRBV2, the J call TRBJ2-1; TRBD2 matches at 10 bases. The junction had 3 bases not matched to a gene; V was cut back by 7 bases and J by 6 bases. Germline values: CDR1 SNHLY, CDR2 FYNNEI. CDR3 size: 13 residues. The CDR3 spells CASNLAGANEQFF. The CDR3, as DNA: TGTGCCAGCAACCTAGCGGGAGCCAATGAGCAGTTCTTC.

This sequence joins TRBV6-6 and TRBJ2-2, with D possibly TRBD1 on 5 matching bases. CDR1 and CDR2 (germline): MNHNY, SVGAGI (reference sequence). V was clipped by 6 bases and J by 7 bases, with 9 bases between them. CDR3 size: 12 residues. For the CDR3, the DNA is TGTGCCAGCAGGGACACGGGCGGGGAGCTGTTTTTT. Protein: CASRDTGGELFF.

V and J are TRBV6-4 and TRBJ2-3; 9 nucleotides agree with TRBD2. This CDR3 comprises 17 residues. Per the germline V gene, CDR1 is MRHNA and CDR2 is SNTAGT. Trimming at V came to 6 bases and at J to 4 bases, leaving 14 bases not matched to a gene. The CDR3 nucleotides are TGTGCCAGCAGCCCCGGGGGTAGCGGGAGTGGCGCAGATACGCAGTATTTT. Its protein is CASSPGGSGSGADTQYF.

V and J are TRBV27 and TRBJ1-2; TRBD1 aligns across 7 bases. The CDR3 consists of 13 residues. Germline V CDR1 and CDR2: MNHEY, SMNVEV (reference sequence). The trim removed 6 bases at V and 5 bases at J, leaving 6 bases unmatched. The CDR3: CASSRQGLYGYTF. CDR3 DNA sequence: TGTGCCAGCAGCCGACAGGGTTTATATGGCTACACCTTC.

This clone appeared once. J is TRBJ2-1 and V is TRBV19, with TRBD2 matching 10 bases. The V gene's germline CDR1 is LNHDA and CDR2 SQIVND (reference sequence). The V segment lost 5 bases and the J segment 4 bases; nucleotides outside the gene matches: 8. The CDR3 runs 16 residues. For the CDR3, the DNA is TGTGCCAGTAGTGCTCCACTAGCGGGACTATACAATGAGCAGTTCTTC. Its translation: CASSAPLAGLYNEQFF.

In DNA form, the CDR3 reads TGCGCCAGCAGCTTGTCGGTAACCTACGAGCAGTACTTC. This sequence encodes CASSLSVTYEQYF. This chain uses TRBV5-1 with TRBJ2-7; D is undetermined. The V gene lost 1 base and the J gene lost 2 bases, with 7 bases spanning the gap. There are 13 residues in the CDR3. Germline V gene data show CDR1 as SGHRS and CDR2 as YFSETQ.

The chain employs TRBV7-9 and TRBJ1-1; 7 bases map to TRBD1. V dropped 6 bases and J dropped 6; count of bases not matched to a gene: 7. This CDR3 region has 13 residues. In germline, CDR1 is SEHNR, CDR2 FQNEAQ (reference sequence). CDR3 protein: CASSYLGTAEAFF. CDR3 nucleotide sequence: TGTGCCAGCAGTTACCTCGGGACAGCTGAAGCTTTCTTT.